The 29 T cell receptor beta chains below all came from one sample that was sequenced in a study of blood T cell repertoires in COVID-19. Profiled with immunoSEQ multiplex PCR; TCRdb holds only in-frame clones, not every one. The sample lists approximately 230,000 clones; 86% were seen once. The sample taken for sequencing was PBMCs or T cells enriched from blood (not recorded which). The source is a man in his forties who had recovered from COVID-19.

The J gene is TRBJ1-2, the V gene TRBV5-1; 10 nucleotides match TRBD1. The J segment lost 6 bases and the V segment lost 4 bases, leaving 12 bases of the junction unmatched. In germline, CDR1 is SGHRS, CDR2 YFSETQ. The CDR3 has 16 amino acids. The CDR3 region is CASSAWVTGGADGYTF. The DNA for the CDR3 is TGCGCCAGCAGCGCCTGGGTGACAGGGGGCGCGGATGGCTACACCTTC. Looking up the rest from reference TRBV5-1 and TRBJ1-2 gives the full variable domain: KAGVTQTPRYLIKTRGQQVTLSCSPISGHRSVSWYQQTPGQGLQFLFEYFSETQRNKGNFPGRFSGRQFSNSRSEMNVSTLELGDSALYLCASSAWVTGGADGYTFGSGTRLTVV.

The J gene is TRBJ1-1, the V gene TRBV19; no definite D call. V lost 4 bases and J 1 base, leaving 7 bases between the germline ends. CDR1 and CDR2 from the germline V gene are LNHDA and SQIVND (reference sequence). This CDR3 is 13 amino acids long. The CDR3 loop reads CASSRVPNTEAFF. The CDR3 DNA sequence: TGTGCCAGTAGTAGAGTCCCGAACACTGAAGCTTTCTTT.

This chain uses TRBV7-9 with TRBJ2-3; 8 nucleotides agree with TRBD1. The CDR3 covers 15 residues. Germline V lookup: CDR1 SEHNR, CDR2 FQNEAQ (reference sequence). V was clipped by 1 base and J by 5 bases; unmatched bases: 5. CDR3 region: CASSLGQGALDTQYF. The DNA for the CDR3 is TGTGCCAGCAGCTTAGGTCAGGGGGCCCTAGATACGCAGTATTTT.

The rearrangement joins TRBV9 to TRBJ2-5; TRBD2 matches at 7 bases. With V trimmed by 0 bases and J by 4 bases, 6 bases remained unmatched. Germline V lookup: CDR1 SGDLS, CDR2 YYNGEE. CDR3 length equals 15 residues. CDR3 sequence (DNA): TGTGCCAGCAGCGTAGCGGGAGGCCCTCGAGAGACCCAGTACTTC. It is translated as CASSVAGGPRETQYF.

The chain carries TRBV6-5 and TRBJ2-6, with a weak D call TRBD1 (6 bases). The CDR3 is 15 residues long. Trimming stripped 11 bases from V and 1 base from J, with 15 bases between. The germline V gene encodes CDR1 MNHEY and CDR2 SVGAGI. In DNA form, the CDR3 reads TGTGCCGCACAGGGTGCTGGGTCTGGGGCCAACGTCCTGACTTTC. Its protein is CAAQGAGSGANVLTF.

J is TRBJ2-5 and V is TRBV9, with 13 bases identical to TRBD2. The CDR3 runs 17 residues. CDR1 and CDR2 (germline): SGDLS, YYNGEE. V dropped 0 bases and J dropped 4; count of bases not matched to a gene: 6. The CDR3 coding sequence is TGTGCCAGCAGCGTAGGGGGACTAGCGGGATTCGGAGAGACCCAGTACTTC. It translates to CASSVGGLAGFGETQYF. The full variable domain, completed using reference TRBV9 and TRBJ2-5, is DSGVTQTPKHLITATGQRVTLRCSPRSGDLSVYWYQQSLDQGLQFLIQYYNGEERAKGNILERFSAQQFPDLHSELNLSSLELGDSALYFCASSVGGLAGFGETQYFGPGTRLLVL.

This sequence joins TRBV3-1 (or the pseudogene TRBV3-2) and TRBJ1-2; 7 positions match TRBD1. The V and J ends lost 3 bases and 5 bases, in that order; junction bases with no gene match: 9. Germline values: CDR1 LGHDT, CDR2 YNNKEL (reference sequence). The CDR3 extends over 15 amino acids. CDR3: CASSQEGASSYGYTF. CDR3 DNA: TGTGCCAGCAGCCAGGAGGGGGCATCTTCTTATGGCTACACCTTC.

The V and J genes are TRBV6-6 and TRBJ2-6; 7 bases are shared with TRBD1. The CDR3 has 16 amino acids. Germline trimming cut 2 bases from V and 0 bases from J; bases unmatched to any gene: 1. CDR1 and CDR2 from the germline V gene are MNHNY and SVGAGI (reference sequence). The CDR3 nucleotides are TGTGCCAGCAGTTACGGGGACAGCTCTGGGGCCAACGTCCTGACTTTC. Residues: CASSYGDSSGANVLTF.

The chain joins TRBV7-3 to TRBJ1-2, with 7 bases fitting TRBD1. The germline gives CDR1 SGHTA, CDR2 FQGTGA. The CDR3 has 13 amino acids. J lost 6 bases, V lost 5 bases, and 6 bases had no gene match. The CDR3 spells CASSLATGDGYTF. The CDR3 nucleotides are TGTGCCAGCAGCCTCGCCACAGGGGATGGCTACACCTTC.

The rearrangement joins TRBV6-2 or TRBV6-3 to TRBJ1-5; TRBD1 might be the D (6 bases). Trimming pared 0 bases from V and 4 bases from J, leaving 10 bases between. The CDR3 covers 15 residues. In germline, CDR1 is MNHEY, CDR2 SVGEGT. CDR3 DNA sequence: TGTGCCAGCAGTTACTCACAGGGCTCTAATCAGCCCCAGCATTTT. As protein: CASSYSQGSNQPQHF.

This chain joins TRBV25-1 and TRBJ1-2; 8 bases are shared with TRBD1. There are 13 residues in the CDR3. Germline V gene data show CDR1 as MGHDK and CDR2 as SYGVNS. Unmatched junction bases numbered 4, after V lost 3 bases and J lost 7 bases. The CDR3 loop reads CASSENRGSGYTF. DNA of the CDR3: TGTGCCAGCAGTGAGAACAGGGGGTCTGGCTACACCTTC.

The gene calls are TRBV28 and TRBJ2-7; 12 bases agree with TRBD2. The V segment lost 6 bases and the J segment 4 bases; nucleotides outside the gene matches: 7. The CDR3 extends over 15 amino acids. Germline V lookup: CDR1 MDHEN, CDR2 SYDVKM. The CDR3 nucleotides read TGTGCCAGCAGCCACGGACTAGCGGGGAAGTACGAGCAGTACTTC. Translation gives CASSHGLAGKYEQYF.

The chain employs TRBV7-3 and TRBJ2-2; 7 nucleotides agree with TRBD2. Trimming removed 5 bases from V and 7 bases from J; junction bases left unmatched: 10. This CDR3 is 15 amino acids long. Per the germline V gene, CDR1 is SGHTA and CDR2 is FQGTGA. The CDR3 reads CASSETSVNGGELFF. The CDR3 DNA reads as TGTGCCAGCAGCGAAACTAGCGTTAATGGCGGGGAGCTGTTTTTT.

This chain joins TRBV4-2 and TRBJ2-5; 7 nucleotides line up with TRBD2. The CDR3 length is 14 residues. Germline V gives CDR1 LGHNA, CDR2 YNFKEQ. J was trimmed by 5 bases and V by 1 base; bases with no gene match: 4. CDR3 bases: TGTGCCAGCAGCCAAGCCGGGACTATGGAGACCCAGTACTTC. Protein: CASSQAGTMETQYF.

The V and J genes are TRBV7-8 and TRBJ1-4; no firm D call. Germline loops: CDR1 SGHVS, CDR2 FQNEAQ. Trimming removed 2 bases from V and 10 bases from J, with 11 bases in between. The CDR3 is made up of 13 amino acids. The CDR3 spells CASSLPGGLKLFF. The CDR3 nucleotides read TGTGCCAGCAGCTTACCCGGCGGTTTAAAACTGTTTTTT.

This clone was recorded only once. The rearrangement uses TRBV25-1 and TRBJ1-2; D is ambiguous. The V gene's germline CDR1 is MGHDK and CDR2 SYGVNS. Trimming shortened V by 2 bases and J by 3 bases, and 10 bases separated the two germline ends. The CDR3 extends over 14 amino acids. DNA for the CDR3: TGTGCCAGCAGTGAAAGTCGCGGCCACTATGGCTACACCTTC. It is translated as CASSESRGHYGYTF.

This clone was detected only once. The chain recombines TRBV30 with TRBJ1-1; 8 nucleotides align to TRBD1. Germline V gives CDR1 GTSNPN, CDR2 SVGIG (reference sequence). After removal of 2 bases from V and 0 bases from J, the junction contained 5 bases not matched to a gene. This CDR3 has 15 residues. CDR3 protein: CAWSPRTGMNTEAFF. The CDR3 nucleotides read TGTGCCTGGAGTCCTCGGACAGGGATGAACACTGAAGCTTTCTTT.

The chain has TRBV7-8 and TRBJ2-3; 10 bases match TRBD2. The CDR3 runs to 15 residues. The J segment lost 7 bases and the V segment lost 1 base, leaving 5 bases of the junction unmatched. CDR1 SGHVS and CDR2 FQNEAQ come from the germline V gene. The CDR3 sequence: CASSLGLAGVYTQYF. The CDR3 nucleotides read TGTGCCAGCAGCTTAGGTCTAGCGGGAGTTTATACGCAGTATTTT.

The CDR3 loop reads CASSQLAGAYNEQFF. Here the CDR3 DNA reads TGTGCCAGCAGTCAACTAGCGGGGGCCTACAATGAGCAGTTCTTC. This sequence joins TRBV6-5 and TRBJ2-1; TRBD2 agrees at 11 bases. This CDR3 contains 15 residues. Germline V gene data show CDR1 as MNHEY and CDR2 as SVGAGI. V gave up 5 bases and J gave up 2 bases; unmatched junction bases: 2.

This CDR3 reads CASSRGTPNEKLFF. The CDR3 nucleotides are TGTGCCAGTAGTCGAGGGACACCTAATGAAAAACTGTTTTTT. This rearrangement joins TRBV19 to TRBJ1-4; weak D call: TRBD1 (6 bases). V dropped 5 bases and J dropped 3 bases, with 10 bases sitting between them. This CDR3 is 14 amino acids long. CDR1 and CDR2 (germline): LNHDA, SQIVND (reference sequence).

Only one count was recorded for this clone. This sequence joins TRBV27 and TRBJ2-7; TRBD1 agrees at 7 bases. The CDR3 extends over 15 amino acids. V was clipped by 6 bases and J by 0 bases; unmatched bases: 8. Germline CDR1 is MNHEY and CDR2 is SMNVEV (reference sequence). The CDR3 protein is CASSDRDSSSYEQYF. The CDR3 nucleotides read TGTGCCAGCAGCGACCGGGACAGCAGCTCCTACGAGCAGTACTTC.

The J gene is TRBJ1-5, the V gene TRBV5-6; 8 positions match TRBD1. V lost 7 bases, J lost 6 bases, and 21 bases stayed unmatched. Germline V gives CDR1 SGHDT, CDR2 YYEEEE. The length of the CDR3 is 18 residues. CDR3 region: CASALSGTSWTGIQPQHF. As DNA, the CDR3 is TGTGCCAGCGCCCTATCTGGTACATCCTGGACAGGGATTCAGCCCCAGCATTTT.

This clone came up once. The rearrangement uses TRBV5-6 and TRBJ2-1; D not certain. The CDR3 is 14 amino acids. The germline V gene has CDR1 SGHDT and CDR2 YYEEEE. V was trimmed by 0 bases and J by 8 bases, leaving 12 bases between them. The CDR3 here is CASSLGAHRYEQFF. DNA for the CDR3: TGTGCCAGCAGCTTGGGGGCGCATCGCTATGAGCAGTTCTTC.

CDR3 sequence reads: CASSFTGQDFSGANVLTF. The CDR3 DNA sequence: TGTGCCAGCAGTTTTACGGGACAGGATTTCTCTGGGGCCAACGTCCTGACTTTC. The rearrangement links TRBV7-6 to TRBJ2-6, with 8 bases identical to TRBD1. The germline CDR1 and CDR2 sequences are SGHVS and FNYEAQ. The trim removed 6 bases at V and 0 bases at J, leaving 10 bases unmatched. The CDR3 length is 18 residues.

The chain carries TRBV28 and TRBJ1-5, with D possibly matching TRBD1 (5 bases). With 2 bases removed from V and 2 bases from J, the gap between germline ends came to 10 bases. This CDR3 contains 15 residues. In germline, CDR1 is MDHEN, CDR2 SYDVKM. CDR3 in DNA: TGTGCCAGCAGTTTAAGTCAGGGTGGCAATCAGCCCCAGCATTTT. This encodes CASSLSQGGNQPQHF.

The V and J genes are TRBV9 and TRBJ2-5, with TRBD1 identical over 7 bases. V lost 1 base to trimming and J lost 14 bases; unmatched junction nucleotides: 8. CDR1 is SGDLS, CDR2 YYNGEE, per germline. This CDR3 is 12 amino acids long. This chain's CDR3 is CASSVQTGPTYF. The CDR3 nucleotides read TGTGCCAGCAGCGTACAGACAGGGCCAACCTACTTC.

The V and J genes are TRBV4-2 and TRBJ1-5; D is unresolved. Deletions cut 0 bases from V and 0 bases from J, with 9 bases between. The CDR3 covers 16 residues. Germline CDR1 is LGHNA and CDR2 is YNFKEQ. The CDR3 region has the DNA TGTGCCAGCAGCCAAGAGGAGGGCGATAGCAATCAGCCCCAGCATTTT. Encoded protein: CASSQEEGDSNQPQHF.

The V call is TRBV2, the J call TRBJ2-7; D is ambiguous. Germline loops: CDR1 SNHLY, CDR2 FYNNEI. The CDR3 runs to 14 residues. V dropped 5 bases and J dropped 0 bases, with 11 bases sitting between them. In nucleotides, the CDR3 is TGTGCCAGCAGTTGGGTAAGGAGCTCCTACGAGCAGTACTTC. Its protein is CASSWVRSSYEQYF.

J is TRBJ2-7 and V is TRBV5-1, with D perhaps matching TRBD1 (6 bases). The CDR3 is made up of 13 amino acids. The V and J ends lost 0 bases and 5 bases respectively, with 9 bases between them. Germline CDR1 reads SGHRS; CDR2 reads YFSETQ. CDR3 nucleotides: TGCGCCAGCAGCTTGGTACAGGGTCACGAGCAGTACTTC. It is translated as CASSLVQGHEQYF.